The present T cell receptor (beta chain) was sequenced within a study of cytomegalovirus exposure and HLA in healthy donors. The CDR3 is 16 residues long. The V segment lost 2 bases and the J segment 7 bases; nucleotides outside the gene matches: 11. Per the germline V gene, CDR1 is MNHNS and CDR2 is SASEGT. Sequencing used immunoSEQ multiplex PCR; TCRdb keeps in-frame clones, though not all of them. The table shows approximately 140,000 clones, with about 87% occurring only once. Sequencing used PBMCs. The sequence came from a man between 18 and 29 years old in good health and CMV-seropositive. V usage is TRBV6-1 and J usage is TRBJ1-5; 7 bases are shared with TRBD1. The CDR3 loop reads CASSERTGGTGQPQHF. CDR3 coding DNA: TGTGCCAGCAGTGAAAGGACAGGCGGCACGGGCCAGCCCCAGCATTTT.